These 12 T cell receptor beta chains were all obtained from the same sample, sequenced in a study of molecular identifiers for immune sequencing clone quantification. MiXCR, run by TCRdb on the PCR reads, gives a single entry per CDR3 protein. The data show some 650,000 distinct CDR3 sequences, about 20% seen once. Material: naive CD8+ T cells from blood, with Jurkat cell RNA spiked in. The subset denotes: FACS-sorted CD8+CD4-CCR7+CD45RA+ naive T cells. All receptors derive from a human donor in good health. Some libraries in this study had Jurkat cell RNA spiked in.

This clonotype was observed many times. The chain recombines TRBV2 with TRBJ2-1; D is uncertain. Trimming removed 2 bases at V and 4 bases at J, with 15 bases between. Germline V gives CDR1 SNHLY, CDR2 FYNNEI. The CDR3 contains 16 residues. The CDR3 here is CASSEFQWQNYNEQFF. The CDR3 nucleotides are TGTGCCAGCAGTGAATTTCAGTGGCAGAATTACAATGAGCAGTTCTTC.

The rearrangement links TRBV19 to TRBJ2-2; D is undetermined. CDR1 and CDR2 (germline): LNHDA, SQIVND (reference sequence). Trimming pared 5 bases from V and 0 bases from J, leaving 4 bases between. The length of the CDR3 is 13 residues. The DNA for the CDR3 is TGTGCCAGTAGTGCGGCGAACACCGGGGAGCTGTTTTTT. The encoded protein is CASSAANTGELFF.

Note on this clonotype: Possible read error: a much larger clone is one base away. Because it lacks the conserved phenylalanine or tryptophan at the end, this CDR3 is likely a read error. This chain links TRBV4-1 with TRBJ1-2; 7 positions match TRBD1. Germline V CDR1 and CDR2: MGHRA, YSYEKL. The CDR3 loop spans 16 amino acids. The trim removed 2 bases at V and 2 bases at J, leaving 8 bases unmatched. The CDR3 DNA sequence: TGCGCCAGCAGCCAATACCCGACAGGGAGGAACTATGGCTACACCTAC. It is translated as CASSQYPTGRNYGYTY.

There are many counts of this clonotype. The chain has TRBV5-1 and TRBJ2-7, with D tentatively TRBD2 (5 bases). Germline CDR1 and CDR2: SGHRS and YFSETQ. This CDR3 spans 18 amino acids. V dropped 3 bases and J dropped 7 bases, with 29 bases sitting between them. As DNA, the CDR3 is TGCGCCAGCAGCTCCTCACCCCCATCGAGCCCCCGGTCGGGGGAGCAGTACTTC. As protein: CASSSSPPSSPRSGEQYF.

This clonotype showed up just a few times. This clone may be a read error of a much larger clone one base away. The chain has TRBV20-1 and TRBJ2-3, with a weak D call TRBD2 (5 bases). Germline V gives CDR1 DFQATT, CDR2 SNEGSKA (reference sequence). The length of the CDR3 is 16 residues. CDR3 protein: CSAGDFRAAYTDTQYF. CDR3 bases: TGCAGTGCTGGAGATTTCAGAGCGGCTTACACAGATACGCAGTATTTT.

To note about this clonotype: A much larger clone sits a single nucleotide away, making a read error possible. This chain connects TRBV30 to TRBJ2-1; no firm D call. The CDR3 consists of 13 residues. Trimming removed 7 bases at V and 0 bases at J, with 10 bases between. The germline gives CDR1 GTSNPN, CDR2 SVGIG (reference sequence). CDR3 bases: TGTGCCTCCAGACACTACTCCTACAATGAGCAGTTCTTC. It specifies CASRHYSYNEQFF. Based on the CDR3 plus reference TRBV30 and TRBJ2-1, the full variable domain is SQTIHQWPATLVQPVGSPLSLECTVEGTSNPNLYWYRQAAGRGLQLLFYSVGIGQISSEVPQNLSASRPQDRQFILSSKKLLLSDSGFYLCASRHYSYNEQFFGPGTRLTVL.

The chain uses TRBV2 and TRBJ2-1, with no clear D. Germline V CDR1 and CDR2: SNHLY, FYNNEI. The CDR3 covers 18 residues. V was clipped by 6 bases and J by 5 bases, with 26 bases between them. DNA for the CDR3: TGTGCCAGCAGAAGTTGGCCCTCACAAACCTATACCCACAATGAGCAGTTCTTC. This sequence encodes CASRSWPSQTYTHNEQFF.

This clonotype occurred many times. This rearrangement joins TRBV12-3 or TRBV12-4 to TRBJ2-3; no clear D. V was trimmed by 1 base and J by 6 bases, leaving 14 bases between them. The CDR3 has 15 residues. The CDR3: CASSLDLTYPDTQYF. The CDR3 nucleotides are TGTGCCAGCAGTTTAGATTTAACCTACCCGGATACGCAGTATTTT.

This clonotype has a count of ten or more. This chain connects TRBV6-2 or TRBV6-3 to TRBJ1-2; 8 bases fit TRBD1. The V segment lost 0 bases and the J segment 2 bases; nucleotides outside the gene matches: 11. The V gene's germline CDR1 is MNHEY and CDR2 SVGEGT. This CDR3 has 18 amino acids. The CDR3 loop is CASSYSIQGALLNYGYTF. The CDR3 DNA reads TGTGCCAGCAGTTACTCGATTCAGGGGGCGCTTTTGAACTATGGCTACACCTTC.

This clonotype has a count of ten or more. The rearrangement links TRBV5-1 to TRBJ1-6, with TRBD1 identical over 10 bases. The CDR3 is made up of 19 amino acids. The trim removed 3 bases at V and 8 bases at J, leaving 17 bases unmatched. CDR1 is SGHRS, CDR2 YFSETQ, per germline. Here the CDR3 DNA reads TGCGCCAGCAGCTCGGGGACAGGGGTTGTAATGTCCAATGATTCACCCCTCCACTTT. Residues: CASSSGTGVVMSNDSPLHF.

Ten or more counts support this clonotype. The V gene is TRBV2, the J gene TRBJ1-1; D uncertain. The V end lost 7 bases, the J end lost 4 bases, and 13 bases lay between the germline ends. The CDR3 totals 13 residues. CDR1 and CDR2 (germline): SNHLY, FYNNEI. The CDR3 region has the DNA TGTGCCAGCAACACTGGACGGGGCACTGAAGCTTTCTTT. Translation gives CASNTGRGTEAFF.

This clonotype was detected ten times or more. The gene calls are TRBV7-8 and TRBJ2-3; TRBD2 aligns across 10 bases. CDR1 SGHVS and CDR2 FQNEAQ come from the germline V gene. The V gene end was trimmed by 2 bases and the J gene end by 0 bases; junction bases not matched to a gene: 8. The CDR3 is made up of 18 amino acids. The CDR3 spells CASSLIAGGTASTDTQYF. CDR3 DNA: TGTGCCAGCAGCTTAATAGCGGGGGGTACGGCTAGCACAGATACGCAGTATTTT.